This is a list of T cell receptor beta chains from one sample in a study of early T cells in non-severe SARS-CoV-2 infection. TCRdb redid the calling of the 5' RACE reads with MiXCR, one entry per CDR3 protein. The repertoire includes 70,000 to 85,000 distinct CDR3 sequences, 10% to 15% of them detected once, and 6.5% sits in the top ten. Specimen: whole blood. These receptors all come from an adult who was a healthcare worker with PCR-confirmed SARS-CoV-2 infection or an uninfected control (not recorded which). The CDR3 runs from the conserved cysteine through the conserved F or W. The order of the fields is V gene, J gene, D gene, clone size, CDR3 protein, CDR3 DNA. D genes are given only for firm matches. Expanded clones get a size class; other rows say once, few or many, or leave the size out.

V gene: TRBV30; J gene: TRBJ2-7; D gene: .; clone size: many; CDR3 protein: CAWTSESYEQYF; CDR3 DNA: TGTGCCTGGACTAGCGAGTCCTACGAGCAGTACTTC
V gene: TRBV6-2/TRBV6-3; J gene: TRBJ1-2; D gene: .; clone size: .; CDR3 protein: CASRSSGDGGYTF; CDR3 DNA: TGTGCCAGCCGATCCTCAGGGGACGGGGGCTACACCTTC
V gene: TRBV7-9; J gene: TRBJ2-1; D gene: .; clone size: many; CDR3 protein: CASSALRHGNEQFF; CDR3 DNA: TGTGCCAGCAGCGCCCTGAGACATGGAAATGAGCAGTTCTTC
V gene: TRBV19; J gene: TRBJ2-3; D gene: .; clone size: few; CDR3 protein: CASSPYSGGATQYF; CDR3 DNA: TGTGCCAGTAGTCCGTATTCTGGGGGCGCGACGCAGTATTTT
V gene: TRBV7-8; J gene: TRBJ2-4; D gene: .; clone size: few; CDR3 protein: CASSLFFNSHDIQYF; CDR3 DNA: TGTGCCAGCAGCTTATTCTTCAACAGCCATGACATTCAGTACTTC
V gene: TRBV25-1; J gene: TRBJ1-1; D gene: .; clone size: .; CDR3 protein: CASSEIKGYWTEAFF; CDR3 DNA: TGTGCCAGCAGTGAAATCAAAGGGTATTGGACTGAAGCTTTCTTT
V gene: TRBV4-1; J gene: TRBJ2-4; D gene: TRBD1; clone size: .; CDR3 protein: CASSQEGGQDIQYF; CDR3 DNA: TGCGCCAGCAGCCAAGAAGGGGGACAGGACATTCAGTACTTC
V gene: TRBV25-1; J gene: TRBJ1-2; D gene: .; clone size: .; CDR3 protein: CASSVSGLDTYGYTF; CDR3 DNA: TGTGCCAGCAGTGTTTCGGGACTTGACACCTATGGCTACACCTTC
V gene: TRBV10-3; J gene: TRBJ2-7; D gene: .; clone size: .; CDR3 protein: CAISERGYEQYF; CDR3 DNA: TGTGCCATCAGTGAGAGGGGCTACGAGCAGTACTTC
V gene: TRBV7-9; J gene: TRBJ1-3; D gene: TRBD1; clone size: .; CDR3 protein: CASSLGQGDGNTIYF; CDR3 DNA: TGTGCCAGCAGCTTAGGACAGGGTGATGGAAACACCATATATTTT
V gene: TRBV7-6; J gene: TRBJ2-2; D gene: TRBD2; clone size: few; CDR3 protein: CASSYTSGRPTGELFF; CDR3 DNA: TGTGCCAGCAGCTATACTAGCGGGAGGCCCACCGGGGAACTGTTTTTT
V gene: TRBV11-2; J gene: TRBJ2-7; D gene: .; clone size: few; CDR3 protein: CASSLDWAGGGEQYF; CDR3 DNA: TGTGCCAGCAGCTTAGATTGGGCCGGGGGCGGCGAGCAGTACTTC
V gene: TRBV6-5; J gene: TRBJ2-7; D gene: .; clone size: .; CDR3 protein: CASSYGRETYEQYF; CDR3 DNA: TGTGCCAGCAGTTACGGCAGGGAGACCTACGAGCAGTACTTC
V gene: TRBV5-1; J gene: TRBJ2-1; D gene: TRBD2; clone size: .; CDR3 protein: CASSSNEREEVFF; CDR3 DNA: TGCGCCAGCAGCTCTAATGAGCGGGAGGAAGTGTTCTTC
V gene: TRBV7-3; J gene: TRBJ2-1; D gene: TRBD2; clone size: few; CDR3 protein: CASSSKAGFSSSYNEQFF; CDR3 DNA: TGTGCCAGCAGCAGTAAAGCGGGATTCTCAAGCTCCTACAATGAGCAGTTCTTC
V gene: TRBV5-1; J gene: TRBJ1-2; D gene: TRBD1; clone size: many; CDR3 protein: CASSLRQGGVRLNYGYTF; CDR3 DNA: TGCGCCAGCAGCTTGCGGCAGGGGGGAGTAAGACTTAACTATGGCTACACCTTC
V gene: TRBV2; J gene: TRBJ1-1; D gene: .; clone size: few; CDR3 protein: CASSEAPSEAFF; CDR3 DNA: TGTGCCAGCAGTGAAGCGCCATCTGAAGCTTTCTTT
V gene: TRBV6-4; J gene: TRBJ2-1; D gene: .; clone size: many; CDR3 protein: CASSFLDSPIDEQFF; CDR3 DNA: TGTGCCAGCAGTTTCTTGGACTCCCCGATAGATGAGCAGTTCTTC
V gene: TRBV5-3; J gene: TRBJ1-2; D gene: .; clone size: few; CDR3 protein: CARSLGRTRWNYGYTF; CDR3 DNA: TGTGCCAGAAGCCTCGGCCGAACCCGCTGGAACTATGGCTACACCTTC
V gene: TRBV5-1; J gene: TRBJ2-7; D gene: .; clone size: few; CDR3 protein: CASSFDGSNPYEQYF; CDR3 DNA: TGCGCCAGCAGCTTTGACGGCAGTAACCCCTACGAGCAGTACTTC
V gene: TRBV20-1; J gene: TRBJ2-6; D gene: TRBD1; clone size: .; CDR3 protein: CSAPIDRGRSSGANVLTF; CDR3 DNA: TGCAGTGCTCCTATCGACAGGGGAAGGAGCTCTGGGGCCAACGTCCTGACTTTC
V gene: TRBV11-2; J gene: TRBJ2-1; D gene: .; clone size: .; CDR3 protein: CASSRRPTDYNEQFF; CDR3 DNA: TGTGCCAGCAGCCGTCGACCCACAGACTACAATGAGCAGTTCTTC
V gene: TRBV11-3; J gene: TRBJ2-1; D gene: TRBD2; clone size: few; CDR3 protein: CASSKGLAGDSSYNEQFF; CDR3 DNA: TGTGCCAGCAGCAAGGGACTAGCGGGTGACAGCTCCTACAATGAGCAGTTCTTC
V gene: TRBV21-1; J gene: TRBJ2-1; D gene: .; clone size: few; CDR3 protein: CASRPLWLAGGNEQFF; CDR3 DNA: TGTGCCAGCAGGCCCTTGTGGCTAGCGGGAGGTAATGAGCAGTTCTTC
V gene: TRBV29-1; J gene: TRBJ1-1; D gene: .; clone size: .; CDR3 protein: CSVAEGRSYQEAFF; CDR3 DNA: TGCAGCGTTGCTGAGGGACGGTCCTACCAGGAGGCTTTCTTT
V gene: TRBV20-1; J gene: TRBJ2-7; D gene: TRBD2; clone size: few; CDR3 protein: CSALLAGAHYEQYF; CDR3 DNA: TGCAGTGCTCTACTAGCGGGAGCGCACTACGAGCAGTACTTC
V gene: TRBV10-3; J gene: TRBJ2-7; D gene: .; clone size: .; CDR3 protein: CAISESAAGEQYF; CDR3 DNA: TGTGCCATCAGTGAGTCAGCGGCAGGTGAGCAGTACTTC
V gene: TRBV7-8; J gene: TRBJ2-6; D gene: TRBD1; clone size: few; CDR3 protein: CASEPGRTGPGSGANVLTF; CDR3 DNA: TGTGCCAGCGAGCCCGGCAGGACAGGACCCGGCTCTGGGGCCAACGTCCTGACTTTC
V gene: TRBV20-1; J gene: TRBJ1-2; D gene: TRBD1; clone size: few; CDR3 protein: CSASGQGFNYGYTF; CDR3 DNA: TGCAGTGCTAGTGGACAGGGCTTCAACTATGGCTACACCTTC
V gene: TRBV3-1; J gene: TRBJ2-3; D gene: .; clone size: .; CDR3 protein: CASSKTHGPVSTDTQYF; CDR3 DNA: TGTGCCAGCAGCAAAACGCATGGTCCGGTCAGCACAGATACGCAGTATTTT
V gene: TRBV2; J gene: TRBJ2-1; D gene: .; clone size: few; CDR3 protein: CASTSTMDEQFF; CDR3 DNA: TGTGCCAGCACCTCCACGATGGATGAGCAGTTCTTC
V gene: TRBV20-1; J gene: TRBJ2-1; D gene: TRBD2; clone size: .; CDR3 protein: CSAEGLAGPSYNEQFF; CDR3 DNA: TGCAGTGCTGAAGGACTAGCGGGCCCATCCTACAATGAGCAGTTCTTC
V gene: TRBV6-2/TRBV6-3; J gene: TRBJ2-7; D gene: .; clone size: many; CDR3 protein: CASRDAPRTGEQYF; CDR3 DNA: TGTGCCAGCAGGGACGCGCCGCGGACCGGCGAGCAGTACTTC
V gene: TRBV12-3/TRBV12-4; J gene: TRBJ2-3; D gene: TRBD2; clone size: .; CDR3 protein: CASSLTSGILDTQYF; CDR3 DNA: TGTGCCAGCAGCCTCACTAGCGGGATATTGGATACGCAGTATTTT
V gene: TRBV24-1; J gene: TRBJ2-3; D gene: .; clone size: many; CDR3 protein: CATSVGSSDTQYF; CDR3 DNA: TGTGCCACCAGTGTCGGCTCTTCGGATACGCAGTATTTT
V gene: TRBV18; J gene: TRBJ2-6; D gene: .; clone size: many; CDR3 protein: CASSPAGANVLTF; CDR3 DNA: TGTGCCAGCTCACCGGCTGGGGCCAACGTCCTGACTTTC
V gene: TRBV2; J gene: TRBJ1-5; D gene: .; clone size: few; CDR3 protein: CASSGILGYQPQHF; CDR3 DNA: TGTGCCAGCAGTGGAATATTGGGTTACCAGCCCCAGCATTTT
V gene: TRBV5-1; J gene: TRBJ2-1; D gene: TRBD2; clone size: few; CDR3 protein: CASSLEGLTSGEQFF; CDR3 DNA: TGCGCCAGCAGCTTGGAGGGGCTGACTAGCGGTGAGCAGTTCTTC
V gene: TRBV2; J gene: TRBJ1-2; D gene: .; clone size: few; CDR3 protein: CASSDDLVGGYTF; CDR3 DNA: TGTGCCAGCAGTGACGATTTAGTAGGTGGCTACACCTTC
V gene: TRBV5-4; J gene: TRBJ2-2; D gene: .; clone size: many; CDR3 protein: CASSLGITTGELFF; CDR3 DNA: TGTGCCAGCAGCTTGGGGATAACCACCGGGGAGCTGTTTTTT
V gene: TRBV10-3; J gene: TRBJ2-3; D gene: .; clone size: .; CDR3 protein: CAIMGRGTDTQYF; CDR3 DNA: TGTGCCATCATGGGCAGGGGCACAGATACGCAGTATTTT